The subject of this entry is one T cell receptor (beta chain). Its antigen is unknown. No much larger clone is present one base from it, and per-base qualities are unavailable. This sample was taken from a study of blood T cell repertoires in COVID-19 (dated by TCRdb to 2020 to 2021). Notes on the research overall: Samples from collaborators originated in the United States, Italy and Spain and spanned both the acute and convalescent phases of COVID-19. The material from the prospective study consisted of cDNA or gDNA derived from T cells, B-cell-depleted T cells, or PBMCs. The dataset comprised deeply sampled blood TCRbeta repertoires from subjects exposed to, actively infected with, or recovered from COVID-19. The repertoires were released in a freely available public database meant as a resource for research on the immune response to SARS-CoV-2. Samples were obtained from the ongoing ImmuneRACE study (first 160 participants) and from 1,000 to 1,500 subjects provided by 6 global collaborators. Nearly every sample came with metadata listing a de-identified subject ID, COVID-19 status, age in years and sex. Where available, HLA class I and class II types were taken from metadata supplied by the sample provider and were not determined by assay-based typing.

Collaborating institutions collected whole blood in K2EDTA tubes following their own protocols. For TCRbeta analysis, collaborators shipped samples in one of three forms: frozen whole blood, isolated PBMCs, or DNA extracted from either of those sample types. Here is what the overall study found, with its caveats: The amount of clinical and demographic metadata varied by source and participant and was provided uncurated.

TCRbeta CDR3 regions were amplified from genomic DNA using the immunoSEQ Assay, a bias-controlled multiplex PCR. Regarding the original processing steps: Within the assay, amplification of reference gene primers was used to estimate how many nucleated cells each sample contained. To quantify the absolute abundance of each unique TCRbeta CDR3 rearrangement, sequence reads were collapsed and filtered. For each sample, productive Simpson clonality was calculated by taking the square root of Simpson's diversity index across productive rearrangements. Held by TCRdb, this immuneACCESS table contains in-frame sequences only and omits some clones. Under half of the omission traces to an unresolved V gene where checked; the cause of the rest is unknown. V, J and clone size are those of that table, while D and trimming were read from the DNA. Across this sample there are some 190,000 clones, with 85% to 90% seen only once. The ten largest clones add up to about 1.6% of the sample.

Specimen: peripheral blood. This receptor was taken from a young man with active or convalescent COVID-19.

CDR3 protein: CASSQDPGLAGTNEQFF. Here is the DNA: TGTGCCAGCAGCCAAGATCCCGGGCTAGCGGGAACCAATGAGCAGTTCTTC. The sequence joins TRBV3-1 (or the pseudogene TRBV3-2) to TRBJ2-1, and TRBD2 matches 9 of the central bases. The CDR3, from cysteine to phenylalanine, totals 17 residues. The entry retains the CDR3 DNA only, 51 bases that are in frame from base 1. The germline V end is reduced by 0 bases and the J end by 6 bases; junction bases left unmatched: 9. CDR1 and CDR2 were assigned from the germline V gene (reference sequence) as LGHDT and YNNKEL.